This T cell receptor (beta chain) was sequenced for a study of blood T cell repertoires in COVID-19. This CDR3 has 15 residues. Trimming left V 5 bases short and J 6 bases short, with 17 bases between. The germline V gene has CDR1 SGHAT and CDR2 FQNNGV. This table comes from immunoSEQ multiplex PCR, and its TCRdb copy is limited to in-frame clones, with some not included. The data hold fewer than 250,000 clones, with roughly 83% observed a single time. This sequence was found in an elderly woman with COVID-19, enrolled during active disease. The rearrangement links TRBV11-2 to TRBJ2-1; perhaps TRBD2 as D (7 bases). Sequencing was done on a sample of peripheral blood. CDR3 sequence reads: CASSQTGGAFNEQFF. CDR3 DNA sequence: TGTGCCAGCAGCCAAACGGGGGGCGCTTTCAATGAGCAGTTCTTC.